The 18 T cell receptor beta chains below all came from one sample that was sequenced in a study of patients and donors after allogeneic stem cell transplantation. MiXCR was run by TCRdb on the RT-PCR reads, yielding one entry per CDR3 protein. There are fewer than 180,000 distinct CDR3 sequences in the sample; roughly 35% occur only once, and 50% to 65% lies in the top ten. The sequenced sample consisted of blood, either unsorted or a sorted T cell fraction (not recorded which). The source of these receptors is a human donor who was either an allogeneic HSCT recipient or a stem cell or donor lymphocyte infusion donor (not recorded which). It is not recorded whose cells these are; they may come from a transplant donor.

This clonotype appeared a few times. CDR3 in DNA: TGCAGTGCTAGAGCCCCGCAAGGACTAGCTCCCTACAATGAGCAGTTCTTC. Its translation is CSARAPQGLAPYNEQFF. The chain carries TRBV20-1 and TRBJ2-1; 8 bases agree with TRBD2. Trimming cost V 1 base and J 2 bases; bases outside gene matches: 10. The germline V gene has CDR1 DFQATT and CDR2 SNEGSKA (reference sequence). The CDR3 sequence is 17 residues long.

This chain uses TRBV12-3 or TRBV12-4 with TRBJ2-5, with TRBD2 identical over 8 bases. V was clipped by 3 bases and J by 4 bases; unmatched bases: 1. This CDR3 region has 13 residues. The CDR3 reads CASSFAGGETQYF. CDR3 DNA sequence: TGTGCCAGCAGTTTCGCGGGGGGAGAGACCCAGTACTTC.

This clonotype was counted between two and nine times. The chain couples TRBV28 to TRBJ1-5; a possible D gene is TRBD1 (6 bases). CDR3 length: 14 residues. Germline lookup yields CDR1 MDHEN and CDR2 SYDVKM. Trimming left V 7 bases short and J 7 bases short, with 17 bases between. CDR3 residues: CASNLVPGVQPQHF. CDR3 nucleotides: TGTGCCAGCAACCTAGTCCCAGGGGTGCAGCCCCAGCATTTT.

The gene calls are TRBV28 and TRBJ2-5, with 11 bases lining up with TRBD2. The CDR3 runs to 16 residues. CDR1 and CDR2 from the germline V gene are MDHEN and SYDVKM. V lost 4 bases and J lost 5; bases outside the gene matches: 9. The CDR3 here is CASSWGLAAVRETQYF. CDR3 DNA: TGTGCCAGCAGTTGGGGACTAGCGGCCGTCAGGGAGACCCAGTACTTC. Looking up the rest from reference TRBV28 and TRBJ2-5 gives the full variable domain: DVKVTQSSRYLVKRTGEKVFLECVQDMDHENMFWYRQDPGLGLRLIYFSYDVKMKEKGDIPEGYSVSREKKERFSLILESASTNQTSMYLCASSWGLAAVRETQYFGPGTRLLVL.

Remarks on this clonotype: The junction and the germline gene differ at one end; a read error may be behind it. The V gene is TRBV27, the J gene TRBJ2-3; 9 positions agree with TRBD2. The CDR3 contains 15 residues. Germline CDR1 is MNHEY and CDR2 is SMNVEV (reference sequence). In DNA, the CDR3 is TGTGCTAGCAGTTTCTTAGCGGGGGCCACAGATACGCAGTATTTT. Translating it yields CASSFLAGATDTQYF.

The genes are TRBV28 and TRBJ2-6; D not certain. The V end lost 6 bases, the J end lost 2 bases, and 5 bases lay between the germline ends. Germline lookup yields CDR1 MDHEN and CDR2 SYDVKM. The CDR3 has 13 residues. CDR3 nucleotides: TGTGCCAGCAGCTTGGCTGGGGCCAACGTCCTGACTTTC. This sequence encodes CASSLAGANVLTF.

This chain uses TRBV3-1 with TRBJ2-1; D perhaps matches TRBD2 (5 bases). Per the germline V gene, CDR1 is LGHDT and CDR2 is YNNKEL (reference sequence). This CDR3 region has 16 residues. Trimming took 5 bases from V and 7 from J, leaving 21 bases between them. This chain's CDR3 is CASSDNLASVGNEQFF. The CDR3 nucleotides are TGTGCCAGCAGCGATAACCTAGCTTCAGTCGGAAATGAGCAGTTCTTC.

The V gene is TRBV28, the J gene TRBJ1-5, with D unclear. This CDR3 contains 11 residues. Trimming pared 6 bases from V and 4 bases from J, leaving 4 bases between. Germline V gene sequence: CDR1 MDHEN, CDR2 SYDVKM. CDR3 protein: CASSPNQPQHF. The CDR3 bases are TGTGCCAGCAGCCCGAATCAGCCCCAGCATTTT.

The J gene is TRBJ2-1, the V gene TRBV4-2, with 9 bases matching TRBD2. Germline trimming cut 0 bases from V and 5 bases from J; bases unmatched to any gene: 5. CDR3 length: 16 amino acids. Germline-derived CDR1 and CDR2 are LGHNA and YNFKEQ. This CDR3 is CASSQEAGGPDNEQFF. The DNA of the CDR3 is TGTGCCAGCAGCCAAGAGGCGGGGGGGCCAGACAATGAGCAGTTCTTC.

The CDR3 protein is CASNPDRGSGGELFF. The DNA of the CDR3 is TGTGCCAGCAACCCGGACAGGGGGAGCGGCGGGGAGCTGTTTTTT. The rearrangement uses TRBV27 and TRBJ2-2; 10 bases are a match to TRBD1. The length of the CDR3 is 15 residues. Germline CDR1 and CDR2: MNHEY and SMNVEV (reference sequence). V shed 7 bases and J 7 bases; nucleotides not matched to a gene: 9.

The rearrangement joins TRBV15 to TRBJ1-5, with unresolved D. Trimming took off 3 bases at V and 7 bases at J, with 7 bases between the two ends. The length of the CDR3 is 12 residues. Germline V lookup: CDR1 LNHNV, CDR2 YYDKDF (reference sequence). This CDR3 reads CATSSLPQPQHF. The DNA for the CDR3 is TGTGCCACCAGCAGCCTGCCCCAGCCCCAGCATTTT.

This clonotype was found many times. This chain connects TRBV7-8 to TRBJ2-2; D not certain. Trimming took off 1 base at V and 8 bases at J, with 11 bases between the two ends. This CDR3 contains 14 residues. Germline V gene lookup returns CDR1 SGHVS and CDR2 FQNEAQ. CDR3 nucleotides: TGTGCCAGCAGCTTAGTCCGGGCCGAGGGGGAGCTGTTTTTT. Protein product: CASSLVRAEGELFF.

There are a few counts of this clonotype. The chain couples TRBV12-3 or TRBV12-4 to TRBJ2-7, with a tentative D call TRBD2 (7 bases). The CDR3 covers 15 residues. Trimming cost V 5 bases and J 8 bases, with 22 bases left between them. Here the CDR3 reads CASSGGAGLPYKQYF. The CDR3 nucleotides are TGTGCCAGCAGTGGGGGGGCCGGCTTACCTTACAAGCAGTACTTC.

The CDR3 coding sequence is TGCGCCAGCAGCTTTCTCAGGGGCGGGAGCACTGAAGCTTTCTTT. Translation gives CASSFLRGGSTEAFF. The chain has TRBV5-1 and TRBJ1-1; weak D call: TRBD1 (6 bases). CDR3 length: 15 amino acids. The germline CDR1 and CDR2 sequences are SGHRS and YFSETQ. V was pared by 2 bases and J by 4 bases, with 15 bases between.

The chain uses TRBV3-1 and TRBJ1-6; D is unclear. CDR3 length equals 15 residues. The germline V and J ends were trimmed by 0 bases and 10 bases, with 13 bases remaining between them. Germline-derived CDR1 and CDR2 are LGHDT and YNNKEL (reference sequence). CDR3: CASSQERGVGSPLHF. The CDR3 DNA is TGTGCCAGCAGCCAAGAACGCGGGGTTGGATCACCCCTCCACTTT.

This clonotype was observed a few times. The CDR3 DNA reads as TGTGCCAGCAGTTACGGAGTTAGGGGCGGTGAAAAACTGTTTTTT. It encodes CASSYGVRGGEKLFF. This chain uses TRBV6-5 with TRBJ1-4; a weak D match, TRBD1 (5 bases). Germline V CDR1 and CDR2: MNHEY, SVGAGI. The V end lost 2 bases, the J end lost 7 bases, and 14 bases lay between the germline ends. CDR3 size: 15 residues.

This sequence joins TRBV7-2 and TRBJ1-1; D gene ambiguous. Trimming left V 2 bases short and J 4 bases short, with 11 bases between. Germline CDR1 reads SGHTA; CDR2 reads FQGNSA. The CDR3 is 14 residues long. For the CDR3, the DNA is TGTGCCAGCAGCTTAAAGGGTATAGGCACTGAAGCTTTCTTT. It specifies CASSLKGIGTEAFF.

The chain recombines TRBV28 with TRBJ2-1; a weak D match, TRBD1 (6 bases). V was trimmed by 5 bases and J by 5 bases, leaving 19 bases between them. The length of the CDR3 is 16 residues. Germline-derived CDR1 and CDR2 are MDHEN and SYDVKM. The CDR3 spells CASSIGGRGINNEQFF. The CDR3 DNA is TGTGCCAGCAGTATTGGGGGCAGGGGCATAAACAATGAGCAGTTCTTC.